The 21 T cell receptor beta chains below were found in one sample sequenced in a study of cytomegalovirus exposure and HLA in healthy donors. PCR employed 60 Vbeta and 13 Jbeta primers. Profiled with immunoSEQ multiplex PCR; TCRdb holds only in-frame clones, not every one. Here the sample spans around 91,000 clones, 60% to 75% being singletons. Input material: PBMCs. These receptors were collected from a man in his sixties in good health and CMV-seronegative.

This chain uses TRBV12-5 with TRBJ2-7, with 7 bases lining up with TRBD1. The CDR3 is 14 residues long. The germline V gene has CDR1 LGHNT and CDR2 FRNRAP. The V segment lost 0 bases and the J segment 4 bases; nucleotides outside the gene matches: 3. The CDR3 reads CASGLVQGTYEQYF. The CDR3 region has the DNA TGTGCTAGTGGTTTGGTACAGGGGACATACGAGCAGTACTTC.

The chain joins TRBV29-1 to TRBJ2-1; no clear D gene. The CDR3 is made up of 12 amino acids. Germline V lookup: CDR1 SQVTM, CDR2 ANQGSEA. Trimming shortened V by 3 bases and J by 4 bases, and 7 bases separated the two germline ends. The CDR3 is CSVDSAYNEQFF. For the CDR3, the DNA is TGCAGCGTTGACTCTGCGTACAATGAGCAGTTCTTC.

The chain recombines TRBV11-3 with TRBJ2-2; perhaps TRBD2 as D (6 bases). This CDR3 is 14 amino acids long. The germline V gene has CDR1 SGHNT and CDR2 YENEEA. V lost 3 bases, J lost 6 bases, and 11 bases lay in between. In DNA form, the CDR3 reads TGTGCCAGCAGCTTCCACCCGGGGGCCGGGGAGCTGTTTTTT. Protein: CASSFHPGAGELFF.

This clone turned up a few times. The V and J genes are TRBV20-1 and TRBJ1-1; 7 bases are shared with TRBD1. The CDR3 contains 11 residues. Germline V CDR1 and CDR2: DFQATT, SNEGSKA (reference sequence). In nucleotides, the CDR3 is TGCAGCGGGACGACAGGGACTGAAGCTTTCTTT. It translates to CSGTTGTEAFF.

The chain is built from TRBV5-1 and TRBJ1-2, with 7 positions matching TRBD1. The J segment lost 11 bases and the V segment lost 4 bases, leaving 11 bases of the junction unmatched. The CDR3 sequence is 13 residues long. CDR1 is SGHRS and CDR2 is YFSETQ in the germline V gene. CDR3 residues: CASSTRGQTLYTF. CDR3 bases: TGCGCCAGCAGCACCCGGGGACAGACCCTATACACCTTC.

In this sample, this clone turned up once. As DNA, the CDR3 is TGTGCCAGCAGTTTGTGGGAGGCTGGGAACACTGAAGCTTTCTTT. Protein: CASSLWEAGNTEAFF. The chain combines TRBV28 with TRBJ1-1; D unclear. Germline V gene sequence: CDR1 MDHEN, CDR2 SYDVKM. V was trimmed by 3 bases and J by 1 base, leaving 12 bases between them. The CDR3 length is 15 residues.

This clone was counted once. The chain couples TRBV10-2 to TRBJ1-1; tentatively, D is TRBD1 (5 bases). Germline loops: CDR1 WSHSY, CDR2 SAAADI. This CDR3 is 17 amino acids long. Trimming took 3 bases from V and 2 from J, leaving 19 bases between them. In DNA form, the CDR3 reads TGCGCCAGCAGTGATTCTCTCTACTGGGGCTCCAACACTGAAGCTTTCTTT. Translation: CASSDSLYWGSNTEAFF.

This chain links TRBV11-2 with TRBJ2-5; D is possibly TRBD1 (6 bases). The V end was cut by 3 bases, the J end by 3 bases, with 8 bases between. The CDR3 length is 13 residues. Germline V lookup: CDR1 SGHAT, CDR2 FQNNGV. CDR3 sequence: CASSFTGKETQYF. CDR3 sequence (DNA): TGTGCCAGCAGCTTTACAGGGAAAGAGACCCAGTACTTC.

The chain couples TRBV19 to TRBJ1-5; the match to TRBD1 covers 11 bases. The junction had 9 bases not matched to a gene; V was cut back by 6 bases and J by 5 bases. Germline CDR1 LNHDA, CDR2 SQIVND (reference sequence). This CDR3 comprises 16 residues. The CDR3 reads CASRKTGTGGDQPQHF. The CDR3 region has the DNA TGTGCCAGTAGAAAAACCGGGACAGGGGGGGATCAGCCCCAGCATTTT.

The V call is TRBV30, the J call TRBJ1-2; 8 nucleotides align to TRBD1. V shed 6 bases and J 13 bases; nucleotides not matched to a gene: 10. Germline V gives CDR1 GTSNPN, CDR2 SVGIG (reference sequence). CDR3 length: 11 amino acids. The CDR3, as DNA: TGTGCCTGCGTGGACAGGGAATGGCTCACCTTC. It yields the protein CACVDREWLTF.

The chain has TRBV28 and TRBJ1-1; no definite D call. V was cut by 6 bases and J by 0 bases, with 11 bases left in between. There are 14 residues in the CDR3. Germline V lookup: CDR1 MDHEN, CDR2 SYDVKM. The chain's CDR3 is CASRFIRVNTEAFF. In DNA form, the CDR3 reads TGTGCCAGCAGATTCATACGGGTGAACACTGAAGCTTTCTTT. Filled out from reference TRBV28 and TRBJ1-1, the complete variable domain reads DVKVTQSSRYLVKRTGEKVFLECVQDMDHENMFWYRQDPGLGLRLIYFSYDVKMKEKGDIPEGYSVSREKKERFSLILESASTNQTSMYLCASRFIRVNTEAFFGQGTRLTVV.

This clone was detected a few times. The V gene is TRBV6-5, the J gene TRBJ2-7, with a possible D match to TRBD1 (5 bases). Germline V CDR1 and CDR2: MNHEY, SVGAGI. The CDR3 has 14 residues. Trimming cost V 5 bases and J 7 bases, with 18 bases left between them. In DNA form, the CDR3 reads TGTGCCAGCAGTCCCCTCAGCCCGAAGGGGGAGCAGTACTTC. As protein: CASSPLSPKGEQYF.

The chain couples TRBV5-4 to TRBJ1-1; D gene ambiguous. The germline gives CDR1 SGHNT, CDR2 YYREEE (reference sequence). This CDR3 is built from 17 residues. V lost 4 bases, J lost 0 bases, and 19 bases lay in between. The CDR3 loop reads CASSPGSNRGLNTEAFF. The CDR3 DNA follows: TGTGCCAGCAGCCCGGGAAGTAATAGAGGCTTGAACACTGAAGCTTTCTTT.

This clone was found a few times. The V gene is TRBV30, the J gene TRBJ1-6, with D unresolved. The germline V and J ends were trimmed by 0 bases and 6 bases, with 9 bases remaining between them. This CDR3 contains 14 residues. The germline gives CDR1 GTSNPN, CDR2 SVGIG (reference sequence). The CDR3 sequence is CAWSVIHSNSPLHF. CDR3 bases: TGTGCCTGGAGTGTAATTCACAGTAATTCACCCCTCCACTTT.

This chain uses TRBV2 with TRBJ1-2; weak D call: TRBD1 (5 bases). CDR1 and CDR2 (germline): SNHLY, FYNNEI. Trimming shortened V by 4 bases and J by 7 bases, and 19 bases separated the two germline ends. This CDR3 has 15 amino acids. CDR3 loop: CASSVAQVPRGGYTF. CDR3 DNA: TGTGCCAGCAGTGTGGCACAGGTCCCCCGAGGTGGCTACACCTTC.

The V and J genes are TRBV5-1 and TRBJ1-3; D is uncertain. In germline, CDR1 is SGHRS, CDR2 YFSETQ. CDR3 length: 14 amino acids. The V end lost 0 bases, the J end lost 0 bases, and 4 bases lay between the germline ends. CDR3 protein: CASSLDGSGNTIYF. In nucleotides, the CDR3 is TGCGCCAGCAGCTTGGACGGCTCTGGAAACACCATATATTTT.

The rearrangement links TRBV2 to TRBJ1-5, with D possibly matching TRBD1 (5 bases). This CDR3 is 16 amino acids long. V lost 2 bases and J 3 bases, leaving 14 bases between the germline ends. The germline V gene encodes CDR1 SNHLY and CDR2 FYNNEI. For the CDR3, the DNA is TGTGCCAGCAGTGAATTCCGCAGGGTGGCCAATCAGCCCCAGCATTTT. Translation gives CASSEFRRVANQPQHF.

This clone has just one count. The V and J genes are TRBV5-1 and TRBJ2-7; 8 nucleotides match TRBD1. Germline assignment: CDR1 SGHRS and CDR2 YFSETQ. V dropped 4 bases and J dropped 5; count of bases not matched to a gene: 14. The CDR3 loop spans 16 amino acids. The DNA for the CDR3 is TGCGCCAGCAGCCCGAAGGAGACAGGGGAGAGGAACGAGCAGTACTTC. It translates to CASSPKETGERNEQYF.

This clone was seen a few times. V usage is TRBV28 and J usage is TRBJ1-2; D might be TRBD1 (6 bases). The V end was cut by 8 bases, the J end by 8 bases, with 12 bases between. Germline-derived CDR1 and CDR2 are MDHEN and SYDVKM. The CDR3 consists of 11 residues. The CDR3 sequence: CASAGDLGYTF. As DNA, the CDR3 is TGTGCCAGCGCAGGGGACCTGGGCTACACCTTC.

This clone was seen only a few times. The V call is TRBV6-4, the J call TRBJ1-2, with D perhaps matching TRBD1 (6 bases). The CDR3 has 13 amino acids. V was pared by 6 bases and J by 5 bases, with 13 bases between. CDR1 is MRHNA, CDR2 SNTAGT, per germline. DNA for the CDR3: TGTGCCAGCAGATCGGACAGTTTATATGGCTACACCTTC. Translation: CASRSDSLYGYTF.

The chain couples TRBV6-6 to TRBJ2-2; unclear D gene. V was clipped by 7 bases and J by 5 bases, with 14 bases between them. The CDR3 totals 14 residues. CDR1 and CDR2 (germline): MNHNY, SVGAGI (reference sequence). The CDR3 reads CASKDIVRTGELFF. The CDR3 coding sequence is TGTGCCAGCAAGGATATCGTGCGGACCGGGGAGCTGTTTTTT.